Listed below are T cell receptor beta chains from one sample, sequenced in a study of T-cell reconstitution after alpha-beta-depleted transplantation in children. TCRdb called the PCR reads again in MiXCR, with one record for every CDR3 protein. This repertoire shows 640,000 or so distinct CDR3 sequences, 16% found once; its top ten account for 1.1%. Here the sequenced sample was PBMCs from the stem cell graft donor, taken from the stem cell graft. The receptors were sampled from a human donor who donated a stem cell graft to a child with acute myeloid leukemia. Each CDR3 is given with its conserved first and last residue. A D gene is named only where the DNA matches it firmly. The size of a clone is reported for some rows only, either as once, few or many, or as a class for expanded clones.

CDR3 DNA: TGTGCCAGCAGCTTTCAGGGGAGCGGTGAAAAACTGTTTTTT; CDR3 protein: CASSFQGSGEKLFF; clone size: few; D gene: .; J gene: TRBJ1-4; V gene: TRBV12-3/TRBV12-4
CDR3 DNA: TGCGCCAGTAGCCAAATGTCTAGCGGGCAAGAGACCCAGTACTTC; CDR3 protein: CASSQMSSGQETQYF; clone size: few; D gene: TRBD2; J gene: TRBJ2-5; V gene: TRBV4-3
CDR3 DNA: TGTGCCAGCAGCTTAAAAGGGGCGGCGAACACTGAAGCTTTCTTT; CDR3 protein: CASSLKGAANTEAFF; clone size: many; D gene: .; J gene: TRBJ1-1; V gene: TRBV5-5
CDR3 DNA: TGTGCCAGCAGGGACTATCCAAACTACAATGAGCAGTTCTTC; CDR3 protein: CASRDYPNYNEQFF; clone size: .; D gene: .; J gene: TRBJ2-1; V gene: TRBV6-1
CDR3 DNA: TGTGCCACCAGTGATATCACAGGTTATGGCTACACCTTC; CDR3 protein: CATSDITGYGYTF; clone size: many; D gene: .; J gene: TRBJ1-2; V gene: TRBV24-1
CDR3 DNA: TGCGCCAGCAGTGAGATAAGGGTTCCCGAGACTGAAGCTTTCTTT; CDR3 protein: CASSEIRVPETEAFF; clone size: few; D gene: .; J gene: TRBJ1-1; V gene: TRBV10-2
CDR3 DNA: TGCAGCGTTGATCAAACAGGGTCTTACACAGATACGCAGTATTTT; CDR3 protein: CSVDQTGSYTDTQYF; clone size: many; D gene: .; J gene: TRBJ2-3; V gene: TRBV29-1
CDR3 DNA: TGTGCCAGCAGCGTAGATAGCACAGGATCCTACAATGAGCAGTTCTTC; CDR3 protein: CASSVDSTGSYNEQFF; clone size: .; D gene: .; J gene: TRBJ2-1; V gene: TRBV9
CDR3 DNA: TGTGCCAGCAGCGGTGGCCAGCGTAGTGCCTACAATGAGCAGTTCTTC; CDR3 protein: CASSGGQRSAYNEQFF; clone size: few; D gene: .; J gene: TRBJ2-1; V gene: TRBV7-3
CDR3 DNA: TGTGCCAGCAGCTTCGTTGAAGGGGCTGGAAACACCATATATTTT; CDR3 protein: CASSFVEGAGNTIYF; clone size: .; D gene: .; J gene: TRBJ1-3; V gene: TRBV7-6
CDR3 DNA: TGCGCCAGCAGCCCGCGGGCTCCTCACATGACCGGGGAGCTGTTTTTT; CDR3 protein: CASSPRAPHMTGELFF; clone size: .; D gene: .; J gene: TRBJ2-2; V gene: TRBV5-1
CDR3 DNA: TGTGCCACCGAGGGAGGGAGGGACACTGAAGCTTTCTTT; CDR3 protein: CATEGGRDTEAFF; clone size: .; D gene: .; J gene: TRBJ1-1; V gene: TRBV3-1
CDR3 DNA: TGCTGTGCTAGAGAGCCCCTCACAGGGGGTCCAGGAGATACGCAGTATTTT; CDR3 protein: CCAREPLTGGPGDTQYF; clone size: .; D gene: TRBD1; J gene: TRBJ2-3; V gene: TRBV20-1
CDR3 DNA: TGCAGTGCCCCAGGGGACAGGGCTTCGGGCTATGGCTACACCTTC; CDR3 protein: CSAPGDRASGYGYTF; clone size: many; D gene: TRBD1; J gene: TRBJ1-2; V gene: TRBV20-1
CDR3 DNA: TGCAGTGCTAGAGATCCTCCTACCGGGAACATTCAGTACTTC; CDR3 protein: CSARDPPTGNIQYF; clone size: many; D gene: .; J gene: TRBJ2-4; V gene: TRBV20-1
CDR3 DNA: TGCAGTGCTAGAGAATCACCCGAAGCTTTCTTT; CDR3 protein: CSARESPEAFF; clone size: few; D gene: .; J gene: TRBJ1-1; V gene: TRBV20-1
CDR3 DNA: TGCAGTGCTAGAGATAGAGCGGGGGGCTATGGCTACACCTTC; CDR3 protein: CSARDRAGGYGYTF; clone size: many; D gene: .; J gene: TRBJ1-2; V gene: TRBV20-1
CDR3 DNA: TGTGCCAGCAGCTTGGTCGCGGGTCAATACCAAGCTTTCTTT; CDR3 protein: CASSLVAGQYQAFF; clone size: many; D gene: .; J gene: TRBJ1-1; V gene: TRBV5-6
CDR3 DNA: TGCAGTGCTGGACTGGGGGAGCGTAATTCACCCCTCCACTTT; CDR3 protein: CSAGLGERNSPLHF; clone size: many; D gene: .; J gene: TRBJ1-6; V gene: TRBV20-1
CDR3 DNA: TGCAGTGGCAGGGCCCCCTATGGCTACACCTTC; CDR3 protein: CSGRAPYGYTF; clone size: many; D gene: .; J gene: TRBJ1-2; V gene: TRBV20-1
CDR3 DNA: TGTGCCAGCGGCGACACAGATACGCAGTATTTT; CDR3 protein: CASGDTDTQYF; clone size: many; D gene: .; J gene: TRBJ2-3; V gene: TRBV27
CDR3 DNA: TGTGCCAGCATCCCAGGGCCCGGGGCCCTAAATGAGCAGTTCTTC; CDR3 protein: CASIPGPGALNEQFF; clone size: few; D gene: .; J gene: TRBJ2-1; V gene: TRBV7-2
CDR3 DNA: TGTGCCAGCAGATTAGATTACAATGAGCAGTTCTTC; CDR3 protein: CASRLDYNEQFF; clone size: .; D gene: .; J gene: TRBJ2-1; V gene: TRBV2
CDR3 DNA: TGTGCCAGCAAAACGGGCAGCCTGGACGATACGCAGTATTTT; CDR3 protein: CASKTGSLDDTQYF; clone size: few; D gene: .; J gene: TRBJ2-3; V gene: TRBV6-1
CDR3 DNA: TGTGCCAGCAGCTTAGGACCATCATTTAATTCACCCCTCCACTTT; CDR3 protein: CASSLGPSFNSPLHF; clone size: .; D gene: .; J gene: TRBJ1-6; V gene: TRBV7-8
CDR3 DNA: TGCAGTGCCAGGGGGACTAGCGGGGGGGAGTACTCCTACGAGCAGTACTTC; CDR3 protein: CSARGTSGGEYSYEQYF; clone size: few; D gene: TRBD2; J gene: TRBJ2-7; V gene: TRBV20-1
CDR3 DNA: TGTGCCAGCAGCTTAGGTCTCCTAGCGAGCCACGAGCAGTACTTC; CDR3 protein: CASSLGLLASHEQYF; clone size: .; D gene: .; J gene: TRBJ2-7; V gene: TRBV7-8
CDR3 DNA: TGCAGCGTTGTTGGGACAGGGATCGTCAATGAGCAGTTCTTC; CDR3 protein: CSVVGTGIVNEQFF; clone size: many; D gene: TRBD1; J gene: TRBJ2-1; V gene: TRBV29-1
CDR3 DNA: TGTGCCAGCAGTTTTCAAGCGGGGTATCCTGGCGATGAGCAGTTCTTC; CDR3 protein: CASSFQAGYPGDEQFF; clone size: once; D gene: TRBD2; J gene: TRBJ2-1; V gene: TRBV12-3/TRBV12-4
CDR3 DNA: TGTGCCAGCAGCCACCCTGGACGGAACACCGGGGAGCTGTTTTTT; CDR3 protein: CASSHPGRNTGELFF; clone size: .; D gene: .; J gene: TRBJ2-2; V gene: TRBV7-2
CDR3 DNA: TGTGCCAGCAGCTTCGTAACGCAGCCCCAGCATTTT; CDR3 protein: CASSFVTQPQHF; clone size: .; D gene: .; J gene: TRBJ1-5; V gene: TRBV7-8
CDR3 DNA: TGCGCCAGCAGCCCCAGTGAGGGTCCCCCCCAAGCTACGCAGTATTTT; CDR3 protein: CASSPSEGPPQATQYF; clone size: few; D gene: .; J gene: TRBJ2-3; V gene: TRBV4-1
CDR3 DNA: TGTGCCAGCAGCTTACGGACAGTCATAGGGGAACTGTTTTTT; CDR3 protein: CASSLRTVIGELFF; clone size: few; D gene: .; J gene: TRBJ1-4; V gene: TRBV7-8
CDR3 DNA: TGTGCCAGCACCCTCAGGGGGGGCTTCTATGGCTACACCTTC; CDR3 protein: CASTLRGGFYGYTF; clone size: .; D gene: TRBD1; J gene: TRBJ1-2; V gene: TRBV6-2/TRBV6-3
CDR3 DNA: TGCAGTGCTAGACCCACAGGGGGCAATCAGCCCCAGCATTTT; CDR3 protein: CSARPTGGNQPQHF; clone size: many; D gene: TRBD1; J gene: TRBJ1-5; V gene: TRBV20-1
CDR3 DNA: TGTGCCAGCATCAACAAAGGGGGCTTTGGAAGTGGCTACACCTTC; CDR3 protein: CASINKGGFGSGYTF; clone size: .; D gene: TRBD1; J gene: TRBJ1-2; V gene: TRBV12-3/TRBV12-4
CDR3 DNA: TGTGCCAGCAAGATCGTCCAGGGTCGTACCGGGGAGCTGTTTTTT; CDR3 protein: CASKIVQGRTGELFF; clone size: few; D gene: .; J gene: TRBJ2-2; V gene: TRBV12-3/TRBV12-4
CDR3 DNA: TGCGCCAGCAGTGGGTTGAAGAACCAAGAGACCCAGTACTTC; CDR3 protein: CASSGLKNQETQYF; clone size: .; D gene: .; J gene: TRBJ2-5; V gene: TRBV10-2
CDR3 DNA: TGTGCCAGCAGCTTGGACAGGGGGCTCGCGAAGACCCAGTACTTC; CDR3 protein: CASSLDRGLAKTQYF; clone size: many; D gene: TRBD1; J gene: TRBJ2-5; V gene: TRBV7-2
CDR3 DNA: TGTGCCACCAGCATCGAACTAGGGCAGGGTCTGTTTTACGAGCAGTACTTC; CDR3 protein: CATSIELGQGLFYEQYF; clone size: many; D gene: .; J gene: TRBJ2-7; V gene: TRBV15
CDR3 DNA: TGTGCCAGCAGTTTCCCGAGGGGGAACTTCTACGAGCAGTACTTC; CDR3 protein: CASSFPRGNFYEQYF; clone size: many; D gene: .; J gene: TRBJ2-7; V gene: TRBV27